This TCR beta chain was retrieved from a study of T cell changes during pregnancy in multiple sclerosis. Method: immunoSEQ multiplex PCR; TCRdb's copy keeps in-frame clones and lacks some. The sample carries tens of thousands of clones, about nine tenths recorded once. CDR3 size: 14 residues. Germline CDR1 and CDR2: SEHNR and FQNEAQ (reference sequence). V was clipped by 5 bases and J by 3 bases; unmatched bases: 6. The V gene is TRBV7-9, the J gene TRBJ2-7; 8 positions agree with TRBD1. The specimen was CD8+ T cells from peripheral blood mononuclear cells, collected before pregnancy. The sequence derives from a female donor with multiple sclerosis, enrolled in a pregnancy study. DNA for the CDR3: TGTGCCAGCAGCGCGACAGGGGTCTTCTACGAGCAGTACTTC. Protein: CASSATGVFYEQYF.